These 16 T cell receptor beta chains were sequenced from one sample in a study of Graves' ophthalmopathy and Graves' hyperthyroidism. RNA transcripts were the source from which TCR beta CDR3 regions were amplified. The authors performed first-round RT-PCR with HTBI primers and then a second-round multiplex PCR. TCRdb re-derived calls from the multiplex PCR reads in MiXCR, one entry per CDR3 protein. The repertoire has about 1.2 million distinct CDR3 sequences, 35% to 40% of them found once; the top ten carry roughly 11%. The material sequenced was peripheral blood or thyroid tissue (not recorded which). The receptors here all came from an adult man with Graves' hyperthyroidism.

This clonotype has ten or more counts. V is TRBV30 and J is TRBJ1-6; D uncertain. Trimming removed 8 bases at V and 11 bases at J, with 13 bases between. Per germline, CDR1 GTSNPN and CDR2 SVGIG (reference sequence). CDR3 size: 11 residues. Here the CDR3 reads CAAAVDAPLHF. CDR3 DNA: TGTGCCGCCGCGGTCGACGCACCCCTCCACTTT.

The rearrangement uses TRBV25-1 and TRBJ2-7; 11 bases are shared with TRBD1. This CDR3 comprises 18 residues. V lost 6 bases to trimming and J lost 7 bases; unmatched junction nucleotides: 20. The germline CDR1 and CDR2 sequences are MGHDK and SYGVNS. CDR3 in DNA: TGTGCCAGCAGCCTCTCGGACAGGGGGCTTGTTTACCTCTTAGAGCAGTACTTC. Amino acids: CASSLSDRGLVYLLEQYF.

This rearrangement joins TRBV9 to TRBJ1-4; tentatively, D is TRBD1 (5 bases). The V end lost 2 bases, the J end lost 8 bases, and 7 bases lay between the germline ends. Germline-derived CDR1 and CDR2 are SGDLS and YYNGEE. The CDR3 loop spans 12 amino acids. CDR3 coding DNA: TGTGCCAGCAGCGTGGACACCGAAAAACTGTTTTTT. It encodes CASSVDTEKLFF.

This clonotype was seen a few times. The chain is built from TRBV28 and TRBJ1-2; tentative D call: TRBD1 (5 bases). The CDR3 is 15 amino acids. V was shortened by 5 bases and J by 6 bases, with 19 bases between the two germline ends. Germline CDR1 reads MDHEN; CDR2 reads SYDVKM. The CDR3 sequence is CASSSAGIIRHGYTF. The CDR3 DNA follows: TGTGCCAGCAGTAGCGCAGGGATTATTCGGCATGGCTACACCTTC.

The rearrangement joins TRBV12-3 or TRBV12-4 to TRBJ1-1; no clear D. V lost 7 bases and J 3 bases, leaving 15 bases between the germline ends. This CDR3 comprises 14 residues. Written as DNA, the CDR3 is TGTGCCAGCAAAAGGACCGGTCGGTACACTGAAGCTTTCTTT. This gives the protein CASKRTGRYTEAFF.

V is TRBV7-9 and J is TRBJ2-5, with 7 bases aligning to TRBD2. The length of the CDR3 is 15 residues. With V trimmed by 5 bases and J by 4 bases, 10 bases remained unmatched. Per the germline V gene, CDR1 is SEHNR and CDR2 is FQNEAQ (reference sequence). Here the CDR3 DNA reads TGTGCCAGCAGCGTAAGAGCGGGGATTAGAGAGACCCAGTACTTC. It translates to CASSVRAGIRETQYF.

As regards this clonotype: This may come from a read error, since a much larger clone is one base off. In this CDR3 the conserved last residue, phenylalanine or tryptophan, is missing, so a read error is likely. The chain combines TRBV19 with TRBJ1-1; D ambiguous. The V and J ends lost 5 bases and 0 bases respectively, with 13 bases between them. The CDR3 runs 15 residues. CDR1 and CDR2 from the germline V gene are LNHDA and SQIVND (reference sequence). CDR3 nucleotide sequence: TGTGCCAGTAGTCTTCGACGGGAAATGAACACTGAAGCTTTCCTT. The encoded protein is CASSLRREMNTEAFL.

To note about this clonotype: Its ends do not fully match the called genes, so a read error is possible. This chain joins TRBV10-3 and TRBJ1-5; D gene unclear. Germline V gene sequence: CDR1 ENHRY, CDR2 SYGVKD. The CDR3 length is 15 residues. The CDR3 DNA is TGTGCCAGCATGGCTGGGCAGTATAGCAATCGGCCCCAGCATTTT. It specifies CASMAGQYSNRPQHF.

The chain combines TRBV20-1 with TRBJ1-1; 8 nucleotides agree with TRBD1. CDR3 length: 15 residues. The germline V gene encodes CDR1 DFQATT and CDR2 SNEGSKA (reference sequence). Trimming at V came to 0 bases and at J to 6 bases, leaving 9 bases not matched to a gene. The CDR3 spells CSARDHRGWVAEAFF. As DNA, the CDR3 is TGCAGTGCTAGAGACCACAGGGGGTGGGTCGCTGAAGCTTTCTTT.

The chain uses TRBV10-3 and TRBJ2-6; no definite D call. There are 17 residues in the CDR3. In germline, CDR1 is ENHRY, CDR2 SYGVKD. Trimming removed 6 bases at V and 0 bases at J, with 15 bases between. CDR3 residues: CAISPEAGPSGANVLTF. CDR3 DNA: TGTGCCATCAGCCCCGAGGCAGGACCCTCTGGGGCCAACGTCCTGACTTTC.

Regarding this clonotype: With a much larger clone just one base away, this may be a read error. The rearrangement uses TRBV19 and TRBJ1-2, with TRBD1 matching 7 bases. J was trimmed by 7 bases and V by 5 bases; bases with no gene match: 4. Germline V gene data show CDR1 as LNHDA and CDR2 as SQIVND (reference sequence). This CDR3 spans 12 amino acids. This CDR3 is CASSENRGGYTF. The DNA for the CDR3 is TGTGCCAGTAGTGAGAACAGGGGTGGCTACACCTTC.

The chain carries TRBV2 and TRBJ1-6; TRBD1 matches 11 bases. Germline V gene sequence: CDR1 SNHLY, CDR2 FYNNEI. The trim removed 6 bases at V and 8 bases at J, leaving 3 bases unmatched. CDR3 length: 14 amino acids. Written as DNA, the CDR3 is TGTGCCAGCAGGACGGGACAGGGGGATTCACCCCTCCACTTT. Protein product: CASRTGQGDSPLHF.

Comment on this clonotype: The junction departs from the called germline gene at one end, perhaps through a read error. V gene TRBV20-1 combines with J gene TRBJ1-3; TRBD1 matches at 11 bases. The CDR3 has 15 amino acids. Germline V lookup: CDR1 DFQATT, CDR2 SNEGSKA (reference sequence). CDR3 DNA sequence: TGCAGTGCTAAACGTACCGGGACAGGGGGAAGCACCATATATTTT. It encodes CSAKRTGTGGSTIYF.

CDR3 amino acids: CSARKTGTSYEQYF. For the CDR3, the DNA is TGCAGTGCTAGAAAGACAGGGACTTCCTACGAGCAGTACTTC. The V and J genes are TRBV20-1 and TRBJ2-7; the D gene is possibly TRBD1 (7 bases). Germline V gene sequence: CDR1 DFQATT, CDR2 SNEGSKA (reference sequence). The CDR3 runs 14 residues. V shed 2 bases and J shed 1 base, with 12 bases lying between them.

At least ten counts were recorded for this clonotype. This chain connects TRBV12-3 or TRBV12-4 to TRBJ1-5, with no clear D. Trimming stripped 3 bases from V and 6 bases from J, with 12 bases between. The length of the CDR3 is 14 residues. The CDR3 DNA reads TGTGCCAGCAGTTTTGGGGTTTTCAGTCAGCCCCAGCATTTT. As protein: CASSFGVFSQPQHF.

This clonotype was recorded many times. The chain is built from TRBV7-9 and TRBJ1-3; D is ambiguous. There are 13 residues in the CDR3. Between the trimmed V and J ends, which lost 5 bases and 2 bases, there was a span of 7 bases. The germline V gene encodes CDR1 SEHNR and CDR2 FQNEAQ (reference sequence). The CDR3 sequence: CASSRPPGNTIYF. The CDR3 DNA sequence: TGTGCCAGCAGCCGTCCACCTGGAAACACCATATATTTT.